The clone carrying this T cell receptor beta chain was seen only once. J gave up 1 base and V 6 bases, and 9 bases lay outside the gene matches. Germline lookup yields CDR1 SNHLY and CDR2 FYNNEI. The CDR3 runs to 16 residues. This record belongs to a study of blood T cell repertoires in COVID-19. Study context: The United States, Italy and Spain provided the acute and convalescent COVID-19 samples. Nucleic acid was either cDNA or gDNA, and it came from T cells, B-cell-depleted T cells, or PBMCs.

Source study methods: By means of reference gene primer amplification, nucleated cell counts were estimated. Sequencing used immunoSEQ multiplex PCR; TCRdb keeps in-frame clones, though not all of them. V and J calls and clone size come straight from that table; D and trimming were deduced from the DNA. The sample includes about 210,000 clones, about 86% of them seen just once. This clonotype originated in a woman aged 50 to 60 with acute or convalescent COVID-19. The source material was peripheral blood. The chain joins TRBV2 to TRBJ2-1; TRBD2 aligns across 7 bases. The CDR3 nucleotides are TGTGCCAGCAGGGGATCACTAGCGTCATCCTACAATGAGCAGTTCTTC. Protein product: CASRGSLASSYNEQFF.